The table lists the clone carrying this T cell receptor beta chain with many counts. The entry originates in a study of T cell responses to AZD1222 COVID-19 vaccine. The assay was immunoSEQ multiplex PCR, and TCRdb's table has in-frame clones only and misses some. The sample carries 150,000 to 250,000 clones, more than 85% recorded once. Germline CDR1 is LGHNA and CDR2 is YSLEER. This CDR3 contains 15 residues. V was pared by 0 bases and J by 8 bases, with 13 bases between. This clonotype originated in an adult who received the AZD1222 COVID-19 vaccine. This rearrangement joins TRBV4-3 to TRBJ1-4; no clear D gene. The sample here was peripheral blood, taken 28 days after the second AZD1222 dose. The CDR3 here is CASSQEGKAGEKLFF. CDR3 nucleotides: TGCGCCAGCAGCCAAGAAGGCAAGGCGGGGGAAAAACTGTTTTTT.